Detailed here is one TCR beta chain. Which antigen it targets is not known. No base quality values were provided; no much bigger clone lies one nucleotide off. This sample is part of a study of T cell repertoires in urothelial bladder cancer (dated by TCRdb to between 2019 and 2020). Regarding the complete study: Of the 12 resected lesions, three were clinical stage cT0, three were cTa, three were cT1 and three were cT2 or greater. A total of approximately twelve resected bladder lesions, made up of urothelial carcinoma (UC+) and benign (UC-) specimens, were studied. The study compared clonality of the TCR repertoire in bladder tumors against clonality in benign bladder inflammation. Some twelve patients with bladder lesions who were undergoing transurethral resection were prospectively identified.

The immunoSEQ assay was used to sequence the CDR3 region of the TCR beta chain. Regarding the original processing steps: T-cell fraction, clonal dominance and maximum TCR clone frequency were calculated for each specimen. Entries here come from immuneACCESS through TCRdb and include only in-frame sequences with V and J called. Some clones fail to appear in such tables; in the studies checked, an unresolved V gene covers under half of the shortfall, and the cause of the remainder is unknown. From that table come the V and J calls and clone size; the DNA was used to work out D and trimming. The sample records around 12,000 clones, around 64% of which are singletons. Of the sample, approximately 9% is held by the ten largest clones. At transurethral resection, specimens of the bladder lesions were collected and then stored at -80C. From bladder specimens obtained at transurethral resection, DNA was extracted.

Study-level results and caveats: Fewer T cells were found in urothelial carcinoma specimens than in benign specimens, with medians of roughly 5,600 and 26,000, respectively. In carcinoma specimens a single T-cell clone made up as much as 17% of infiltrating lymphocytes, compared with 2% in benign specimens. The median percentage of tumor infiltrating lymphocytes was approximately 2.2% in carcinoma specimens and approximately 12% in benign specimens.

The CDR3 spans 15 residues, from the cysteine through the phenylalanine. Here the CDR3 DNA is all that survives: 45 bases in frame from base 1. The germline V gene yields SGHAT for CDR1 and FQNNGV for CDR2. Germline trimming: 4 bases from V, 5 bases from J; junction bases outside gene matches: 5. Recombination connected TRBV11-2 to TRBJ1-4, with 9 middle bases fitting TRBD1. Sequenced sample: tumor-infiltrating cells from bladder cancer. This clonotype originated in a human donor with urothelial carcinoma. The DNA reads as follows: TGTGCCAGCAGCTCCCTGACAGGGGGGAATGAAAAACTGTTTTTT. Its protein reads: CASSSLTGGNEKLFF.